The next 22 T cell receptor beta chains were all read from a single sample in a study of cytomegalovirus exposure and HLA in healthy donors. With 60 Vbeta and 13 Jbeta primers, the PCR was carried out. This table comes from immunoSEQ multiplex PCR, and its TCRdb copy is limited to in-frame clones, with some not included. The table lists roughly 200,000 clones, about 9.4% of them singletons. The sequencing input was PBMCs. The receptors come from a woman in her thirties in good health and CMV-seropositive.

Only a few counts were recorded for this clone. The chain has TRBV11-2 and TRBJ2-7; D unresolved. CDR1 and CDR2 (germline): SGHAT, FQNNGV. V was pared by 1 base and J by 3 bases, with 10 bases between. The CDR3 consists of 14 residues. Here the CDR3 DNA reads TGTGCCAGCAGCTTAGTGAGTGAACGCTACGAGCAGTACTTC. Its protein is CASSLVSERYEQYF.

Here the CDR3 DNA reads TGTGCCAGCAACGAGGGAGGCAATAATGAAAAACTGTTTTTT. The encoded protein is CASNEGGNNEKLFF. The chain has TRBV11-2 and TRBJ1-4; unclear D gene. The germline CDR1 and CDR2 sequences are SGHAT and FQNNGV. The CDR3 extends over 14 amino acids. The V and J ends lost 7 bases and 4 bases respectively, with 13 bases between them.

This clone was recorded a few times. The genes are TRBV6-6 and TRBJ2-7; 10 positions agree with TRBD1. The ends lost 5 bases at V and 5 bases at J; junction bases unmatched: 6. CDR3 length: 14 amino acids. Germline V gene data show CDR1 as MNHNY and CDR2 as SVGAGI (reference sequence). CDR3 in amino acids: CASSGGTGVNEQYF. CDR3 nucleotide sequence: TGTGCCAGCAGTGGCGGGACAGGGGTTAACGAGCAGTACTTC.

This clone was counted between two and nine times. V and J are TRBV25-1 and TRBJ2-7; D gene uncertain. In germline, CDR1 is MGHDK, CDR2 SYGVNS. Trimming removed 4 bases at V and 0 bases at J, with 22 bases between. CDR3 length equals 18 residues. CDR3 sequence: CASSGVHRSNLLSYEQYF. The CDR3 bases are TGTGCCAGCAGTGGAGTGCACAGATCTAATTTACTCTCCTACGAGCAGTACTTC.

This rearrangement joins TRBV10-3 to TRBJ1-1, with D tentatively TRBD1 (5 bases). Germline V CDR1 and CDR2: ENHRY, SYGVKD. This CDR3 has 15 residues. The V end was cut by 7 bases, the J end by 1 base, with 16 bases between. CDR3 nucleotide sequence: TGTGCCATCAAAGGGACTTCTACTCCGAACACTGAAGCTTTCTTT. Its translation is CAIKGTSTPNTEAFF.

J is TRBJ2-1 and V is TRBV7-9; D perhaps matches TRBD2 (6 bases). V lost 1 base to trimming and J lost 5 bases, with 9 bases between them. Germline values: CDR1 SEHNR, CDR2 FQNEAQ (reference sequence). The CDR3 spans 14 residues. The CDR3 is CASSLGTTHNEQFF. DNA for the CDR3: TGTGCCAGCAGCTTAGGGACTACCCACAATGAGCAGTTCTTC.

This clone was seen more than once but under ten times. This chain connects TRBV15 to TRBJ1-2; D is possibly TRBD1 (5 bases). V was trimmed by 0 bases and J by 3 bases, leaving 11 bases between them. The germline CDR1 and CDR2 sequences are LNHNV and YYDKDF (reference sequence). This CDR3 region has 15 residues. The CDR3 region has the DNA TGTGCCACCAGCAGAGATAGTCGGGGGGACTATGGCTACACCTTC. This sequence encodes CATSRDSRGDYGYTF. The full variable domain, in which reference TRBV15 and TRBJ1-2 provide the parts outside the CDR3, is DAMVIQNPRYQVTQFGKPVTLSCSQTLNHNVMYWYQQKSSQAPKLLFHYYDKDFNNEADTPDNFQSRRPNTSFCFLDIRSPGLGDTAMYLCATSRDSRGDYGYTFGSGTRLTVV.

CDR3: CASSSLHYGYTF. The CDR3 region has the DNA TGTGCCAGCAGCTCCCTCCACTATGGCTACACCTTC. This chain uses TRBV7-9 with TRBJ1-2; D is undetermined. Per germline, CDR1 SEHNR and CDR2 FQNEAQ (reference sequence). Trimming shortened V by 4 bases and J by 3 bases, and 6 bases separated the two germline ends. CDR3 size: 12 residues.

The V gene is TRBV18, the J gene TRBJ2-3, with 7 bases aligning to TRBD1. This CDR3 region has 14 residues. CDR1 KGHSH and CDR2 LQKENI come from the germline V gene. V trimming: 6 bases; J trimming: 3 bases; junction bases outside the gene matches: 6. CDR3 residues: CASSLTGKTDTQYF. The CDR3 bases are TGTGCCAGCTCGTTGACAGGGAAGACAGATACGCAGTATTTT.

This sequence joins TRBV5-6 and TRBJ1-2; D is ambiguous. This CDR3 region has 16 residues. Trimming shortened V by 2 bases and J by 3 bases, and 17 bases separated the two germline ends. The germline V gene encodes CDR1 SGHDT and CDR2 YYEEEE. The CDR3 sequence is CASSLEIAPRDYGYTF. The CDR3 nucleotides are TGTGCCAGCAGCTTAGAGATTGCCCCGCGGGACTATGGCTACACCTTC. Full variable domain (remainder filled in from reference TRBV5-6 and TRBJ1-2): DAGVTQSPTHLIKTRGQQVTLRCSPKSGHDTVSWYQQALGQGPQFIFQYYEEEERQRGNFPDRFSGHQFPNYSSELNVNALLLGDSALYLCASSLEIAPRDYGYTFGSGTRLTVV.

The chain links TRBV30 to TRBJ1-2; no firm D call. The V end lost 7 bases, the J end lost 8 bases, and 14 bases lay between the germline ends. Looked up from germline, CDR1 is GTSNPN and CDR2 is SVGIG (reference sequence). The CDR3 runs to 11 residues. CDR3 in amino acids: CASRAYQGYTF. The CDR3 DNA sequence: TGTGCCTCGCGGGCTTACCAAGGCTACACCTTC.

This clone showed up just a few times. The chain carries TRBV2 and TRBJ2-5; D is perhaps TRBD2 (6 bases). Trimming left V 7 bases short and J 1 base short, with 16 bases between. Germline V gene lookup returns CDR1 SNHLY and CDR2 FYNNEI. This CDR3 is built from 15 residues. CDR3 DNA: TGTGCCAGCACCCCCCGTGGGGGGTTCCAAGAGACCCAGTACTTC. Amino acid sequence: CASTPRGGFQETQYF.

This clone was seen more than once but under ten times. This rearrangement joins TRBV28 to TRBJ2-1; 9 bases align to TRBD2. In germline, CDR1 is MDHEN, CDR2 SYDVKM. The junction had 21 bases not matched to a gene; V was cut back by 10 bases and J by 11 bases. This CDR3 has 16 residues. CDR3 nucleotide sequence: TGTGCCACAGTTTCGGCGGGAGGGCCTCCGAGCGCCAAGCAGTTCTTC. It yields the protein CATVSAGGPPSAKQFF. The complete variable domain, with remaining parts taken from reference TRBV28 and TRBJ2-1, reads DVKVTQSSRYLVKRTGEKVFLECVQDMDHENMFWYRQDPGLGLRLIYFSYDVKMKEKGDIPEGYSVSREKKERFSLILESASTNQTSMYLCATVSAGGPPSAKQFFGPGTRLTVL.

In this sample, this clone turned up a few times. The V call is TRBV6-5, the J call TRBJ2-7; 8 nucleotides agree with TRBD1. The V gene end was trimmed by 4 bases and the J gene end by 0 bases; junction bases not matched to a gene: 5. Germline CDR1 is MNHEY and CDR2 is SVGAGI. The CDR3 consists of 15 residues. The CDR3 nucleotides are TGTGCCAGCAGTTTTAGACAGGGGAGCTCCTACGAGCAGTACTTC. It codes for CASSFRQGSSYEQYF.

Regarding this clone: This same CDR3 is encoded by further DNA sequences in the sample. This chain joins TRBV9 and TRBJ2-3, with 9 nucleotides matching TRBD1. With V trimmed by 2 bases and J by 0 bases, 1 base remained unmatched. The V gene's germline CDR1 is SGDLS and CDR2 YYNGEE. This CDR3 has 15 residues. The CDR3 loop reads CASSVTGGSTDTQYF. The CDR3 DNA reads TGTGCCAGCAGCGTGACAGGGGGAAGCACAGATACGCAGTATTTT.

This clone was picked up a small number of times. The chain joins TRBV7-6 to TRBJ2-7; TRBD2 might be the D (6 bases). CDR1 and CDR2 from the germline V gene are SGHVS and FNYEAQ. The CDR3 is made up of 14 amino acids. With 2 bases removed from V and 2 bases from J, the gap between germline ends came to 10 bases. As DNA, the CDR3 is TGTGCCAGCAGCTTAAGGGGAGGCGCCTACGAGCAGTACTTC. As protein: CASSLRGGAYEQYF. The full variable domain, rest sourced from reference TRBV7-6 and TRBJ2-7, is GAGVSQSPRYKVTKRGQDVALRCDPISGHVSLYWYRQALGQGPEFLTYFNYEAQQDKSGLPNDRFSAERPEGSISTLTIQRTEQRDSAMYRCASSLRGGAYEQYFGPGTRLTVT.

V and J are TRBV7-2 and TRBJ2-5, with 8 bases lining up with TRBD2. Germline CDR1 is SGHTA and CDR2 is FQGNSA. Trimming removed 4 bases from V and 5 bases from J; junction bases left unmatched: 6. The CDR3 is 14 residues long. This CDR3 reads CASSSRTSRETQYF. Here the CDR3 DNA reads TGTGCCAGCAGCTCACGGACTAGCCGGGAGACCCAGTACTTC.

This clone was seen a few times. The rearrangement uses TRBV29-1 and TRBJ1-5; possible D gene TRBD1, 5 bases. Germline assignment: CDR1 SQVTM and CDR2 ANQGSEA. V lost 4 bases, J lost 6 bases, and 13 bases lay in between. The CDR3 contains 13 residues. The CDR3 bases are TGCAGCGTTGCTGGCAGGGTAGGTCAGCCCCAGCATTTT. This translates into CSVAGRVGQPQHF.

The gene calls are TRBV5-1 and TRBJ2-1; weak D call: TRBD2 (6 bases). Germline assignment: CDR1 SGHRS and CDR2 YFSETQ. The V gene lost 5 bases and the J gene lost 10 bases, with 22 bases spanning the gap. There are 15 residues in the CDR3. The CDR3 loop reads CASRPPGTSEGEQFF. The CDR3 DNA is TGCGCCAGCAGGCCCCCCGGGACTTCGGAGGGGGAGCAGTTCTTC. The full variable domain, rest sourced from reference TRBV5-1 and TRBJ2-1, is KAGVTQTPRYLIKTRGQQVTLSCSPISGHRSVSWYQQTPGQGLQFLFEYFSETQRNKGNFPGRFSGRQFSNSRSEMNVSTLELGDSALYLCASRPPGTSEGEQFFGPGTRLTVL.

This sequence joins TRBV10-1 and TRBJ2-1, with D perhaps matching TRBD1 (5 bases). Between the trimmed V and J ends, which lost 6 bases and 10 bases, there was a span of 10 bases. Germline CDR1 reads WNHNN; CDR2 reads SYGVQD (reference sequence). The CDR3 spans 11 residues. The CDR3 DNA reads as TGCGCCAGCAGGGGTGCAGGGGAGCAGTTCTTC. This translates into CASRGAGEQFF.

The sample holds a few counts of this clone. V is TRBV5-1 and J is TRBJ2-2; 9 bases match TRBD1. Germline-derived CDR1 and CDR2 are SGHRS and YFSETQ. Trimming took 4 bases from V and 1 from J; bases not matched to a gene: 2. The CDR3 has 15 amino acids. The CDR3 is CASSKGQGNTGELFF. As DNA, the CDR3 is TGCGCCAGCAGCAAGGGACAGGGGAACACCGGGGAGCTGTTTTTT.

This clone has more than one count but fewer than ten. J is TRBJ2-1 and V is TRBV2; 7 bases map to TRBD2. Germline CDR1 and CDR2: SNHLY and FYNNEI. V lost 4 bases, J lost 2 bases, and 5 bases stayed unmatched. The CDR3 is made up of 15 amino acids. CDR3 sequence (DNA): TGTGCCAGCAGTGCCCCCGGGACTACCTACAATGAGCAGTTCTTC. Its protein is CASSAPGTTYNEQFF.